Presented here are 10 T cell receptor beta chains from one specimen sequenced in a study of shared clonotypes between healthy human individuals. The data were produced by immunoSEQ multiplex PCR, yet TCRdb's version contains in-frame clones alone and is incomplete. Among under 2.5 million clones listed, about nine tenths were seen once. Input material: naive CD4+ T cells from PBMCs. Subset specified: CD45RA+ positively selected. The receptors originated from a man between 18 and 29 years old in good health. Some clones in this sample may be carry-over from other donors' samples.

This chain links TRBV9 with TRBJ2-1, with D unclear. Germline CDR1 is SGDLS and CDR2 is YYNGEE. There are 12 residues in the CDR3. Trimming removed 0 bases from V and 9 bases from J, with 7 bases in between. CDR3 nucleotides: TGTGCCAGCAGCGTAGACCTAAGTGAGCAGTTCTTC. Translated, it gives CASSVDLSEQFF.

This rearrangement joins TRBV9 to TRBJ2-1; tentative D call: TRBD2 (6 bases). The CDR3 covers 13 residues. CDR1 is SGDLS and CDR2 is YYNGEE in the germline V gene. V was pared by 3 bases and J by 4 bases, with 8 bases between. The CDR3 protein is CASSAEGYNEQFF. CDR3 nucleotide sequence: TGTGCCAGCAGCGCGGAGGGGTACAATGAGCAGTTCTTC.

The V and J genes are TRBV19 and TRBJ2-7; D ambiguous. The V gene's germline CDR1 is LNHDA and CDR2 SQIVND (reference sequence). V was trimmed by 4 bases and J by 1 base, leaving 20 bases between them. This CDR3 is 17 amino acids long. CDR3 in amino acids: CASSNRQGPASSYEQYF. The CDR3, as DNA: TGTGCCAGTAGTAATCGACAAGGACCCGCGTCGTCCTACGAGCAGTACTTC.

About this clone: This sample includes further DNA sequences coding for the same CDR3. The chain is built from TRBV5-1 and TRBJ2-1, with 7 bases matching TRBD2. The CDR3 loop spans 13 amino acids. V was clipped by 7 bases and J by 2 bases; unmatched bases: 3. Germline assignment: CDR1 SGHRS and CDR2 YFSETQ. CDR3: CASGAGTYNEQFF. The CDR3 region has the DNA TGCGCCAGCGGAGCGGGGACCTACAATGAGCAGTTCTTC.

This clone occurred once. CDR3 protein: CASSLTSGTSGNLEQFF. The CDR3 region has the DNA TGTGCCAGCAGTTTAACGTCCGGGACTAGCGGGAATCTTGAGCAGTTCTTC. V gene TRBV28 combines with J gene TRBJ2-1, with TRBD2 matching over 13 bases. In germline, CDR1 is MDHEN, CDR2 SYDVKM. The CDR3 spans 17 residues. J lost 9 bases, V lost 2 bases, and 10 bases had no gene match.

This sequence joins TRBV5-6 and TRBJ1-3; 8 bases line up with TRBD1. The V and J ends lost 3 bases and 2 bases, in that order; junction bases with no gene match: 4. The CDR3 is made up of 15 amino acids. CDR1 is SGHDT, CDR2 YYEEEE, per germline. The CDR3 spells CASSSQTGAGNTIYF. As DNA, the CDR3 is TGTGCCAGCAGCTCCCAGACAGGGGCTGGAAACACCATATATTTT.

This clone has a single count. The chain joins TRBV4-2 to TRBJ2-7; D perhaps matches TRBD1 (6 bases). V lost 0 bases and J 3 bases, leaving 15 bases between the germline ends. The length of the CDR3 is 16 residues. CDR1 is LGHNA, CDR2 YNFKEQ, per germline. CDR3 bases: TGTGCCAGCAGCCAAGATCAGGGGACAATACTCTACGAGCAGTACTTC. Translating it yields CASSQDQGTILYEQYF.

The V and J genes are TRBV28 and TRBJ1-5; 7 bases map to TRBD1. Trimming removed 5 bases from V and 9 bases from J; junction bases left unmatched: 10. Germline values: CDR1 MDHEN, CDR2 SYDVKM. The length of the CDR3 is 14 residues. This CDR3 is CASSRGQDGRPQHF. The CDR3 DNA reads TGTGCCAGCAGTCGAGGACAGGATGGTCGGCCCCAGCATTTT.

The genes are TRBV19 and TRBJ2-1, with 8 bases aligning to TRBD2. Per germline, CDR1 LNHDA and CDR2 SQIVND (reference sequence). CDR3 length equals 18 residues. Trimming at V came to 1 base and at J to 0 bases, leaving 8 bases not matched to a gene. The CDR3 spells CASSIVALREGSYNEQFF. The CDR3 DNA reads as TGTGCCAGTAGTATAGTCGCTCTCCGGGAGGGCTCCTACAATGAGCAGTTCTTC.

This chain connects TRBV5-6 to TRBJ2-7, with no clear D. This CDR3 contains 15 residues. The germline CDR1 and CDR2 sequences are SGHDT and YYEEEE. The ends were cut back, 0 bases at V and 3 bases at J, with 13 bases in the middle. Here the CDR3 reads CASSLGPRTDYEQYF. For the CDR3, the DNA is TGTGCCAGCAGCTTGGGCCCAAGGACCGACTACGAGCAGTACTTC.